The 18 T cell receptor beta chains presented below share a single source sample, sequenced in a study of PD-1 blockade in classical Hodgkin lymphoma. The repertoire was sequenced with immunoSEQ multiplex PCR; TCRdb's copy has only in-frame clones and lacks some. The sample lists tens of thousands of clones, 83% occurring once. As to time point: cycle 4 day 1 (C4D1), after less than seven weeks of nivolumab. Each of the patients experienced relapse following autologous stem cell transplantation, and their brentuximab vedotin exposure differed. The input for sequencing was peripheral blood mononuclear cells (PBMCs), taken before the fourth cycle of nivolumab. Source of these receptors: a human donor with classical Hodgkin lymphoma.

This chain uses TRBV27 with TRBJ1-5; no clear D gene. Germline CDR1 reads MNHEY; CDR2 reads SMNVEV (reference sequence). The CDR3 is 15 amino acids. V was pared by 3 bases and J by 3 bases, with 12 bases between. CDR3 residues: CASSFLGRSNQPQHF. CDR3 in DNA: TGTGCCAGCAGTTTCTTGGGTAGATCCAATCAGCCCCAGCATTTT.

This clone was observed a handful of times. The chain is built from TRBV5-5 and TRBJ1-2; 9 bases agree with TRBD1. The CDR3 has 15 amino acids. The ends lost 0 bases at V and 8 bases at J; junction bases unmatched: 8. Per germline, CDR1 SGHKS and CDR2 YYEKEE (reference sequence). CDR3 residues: CASSLVGTGPGGYTF. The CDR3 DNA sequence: TGTGCCAGCAGCTTGGTGGGGACAGGGCCTGGCGGCTACACCTTC.

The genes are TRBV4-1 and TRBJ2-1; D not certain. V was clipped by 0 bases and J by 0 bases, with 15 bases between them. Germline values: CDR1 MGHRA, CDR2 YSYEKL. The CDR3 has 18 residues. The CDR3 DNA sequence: TGCGCCAGCAGCCAAGACCCCACGACTCCTAGCTCCTACAATGAGCAGTTCTTC. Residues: CASSQDPTTPSSYNEQFF.

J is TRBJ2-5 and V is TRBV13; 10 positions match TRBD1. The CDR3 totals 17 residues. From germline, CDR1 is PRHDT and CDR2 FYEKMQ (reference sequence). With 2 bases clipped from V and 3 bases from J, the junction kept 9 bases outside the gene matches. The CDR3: CASSLYAIGTGEETQYF. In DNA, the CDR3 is TGTGCCAGCAGCTTATACGCCATCGGGACAGGGGAAGAGACCCAGTACTTC. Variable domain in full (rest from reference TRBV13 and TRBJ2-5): AAGVIQSPRHLIKEKRETATLKCYPIPRHDTVYWYQQGPGQDPQFLISFYEKMQSDKGSIPDRFSAQQFSDYHSELNMSSLELGDSALYFCASSLYAIGTGEETQYFGPGTRLLVL.

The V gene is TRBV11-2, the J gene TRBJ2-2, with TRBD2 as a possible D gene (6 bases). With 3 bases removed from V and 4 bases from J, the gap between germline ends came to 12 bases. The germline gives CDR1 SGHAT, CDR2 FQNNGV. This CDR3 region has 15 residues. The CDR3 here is CASSLWSGVTGELFF. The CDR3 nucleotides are TGTGCCAGCAGCTTGTGGTCGGGGGTCACCGGGGAGCTGTTTTTT.

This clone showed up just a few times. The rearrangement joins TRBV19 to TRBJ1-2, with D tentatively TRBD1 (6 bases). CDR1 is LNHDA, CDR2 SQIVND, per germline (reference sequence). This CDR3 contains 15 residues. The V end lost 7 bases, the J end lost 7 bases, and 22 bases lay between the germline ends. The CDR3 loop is CASNPGGTGGGGYTF. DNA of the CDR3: TGTGCCAGTAACCCGGGCGGCACCGGAGGGGGTGGCTACACCTTC.

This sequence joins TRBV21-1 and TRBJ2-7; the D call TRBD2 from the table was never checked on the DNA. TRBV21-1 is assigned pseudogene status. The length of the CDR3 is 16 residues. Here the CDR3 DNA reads TGTGCCAGCAGCAAAAACAGTTGGGAGAACACCTACGAGCAGTACTTC. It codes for CASSKNSWENTYEQYF.

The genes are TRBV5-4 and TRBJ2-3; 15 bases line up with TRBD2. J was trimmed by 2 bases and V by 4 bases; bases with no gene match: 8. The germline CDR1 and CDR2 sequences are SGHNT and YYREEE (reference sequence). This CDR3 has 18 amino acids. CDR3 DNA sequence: TGTGCCAGCAGCCTCGGACTAGCGGGAGGGTCAGTCACAGATACGCAGTATTTT. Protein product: CASSLGLAGGSVTDTQYF.

Here the CDR3 reads CASSLRPGDTDTQYF. In DNA, the CDR3 is TGTGCCAGCAGCTTGAGGCCTGGGGACACAGATACGCAGTATTTT. The gene calls are TRBV5-6 and TRBJ2-3; D is undetermined. The CDR3 contains 15 residues. Germline values: CDR1 SGHDT, CDR2 YYEEEE. V lost 1 base and J 2 bases, leaving 11 bases between the germline ends.

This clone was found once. The CDR3 sequence is CSVRGEGADTQYF. The CDR3 DNA reads as TGCAGCGTTCGGGGGGAGGGAGCGGATACGCAGTATTTT. V usage is TRBV29-1 and J usage is TRBJ2-3, with 7 bases fitting TRBD2. Trimming took 5 bases from V and 6 from J; bases not matched to a gene: 8. Germline CDR1 SQVTM, CDR2 ANQGSEA. This CDR3 is 13 amino acids long.

CDR3 amino acids: CASSALGRQNYGYTF. The CDR3 DNA follows: TGTGCCAGCAGCGCCCTGGGGCGCCAAAACTATGGCTACACCTTC. J is TRBJ1-2 and V is TRBV7-8, with D maybe TRBD1 (5 bases). V gave up 5 bases and J gave up 2 bases, with 15 bases separating them. From germline, CDR1 is SGHVS and CDR2 FQNEAQ. The CDR3 has 15 amino acids.

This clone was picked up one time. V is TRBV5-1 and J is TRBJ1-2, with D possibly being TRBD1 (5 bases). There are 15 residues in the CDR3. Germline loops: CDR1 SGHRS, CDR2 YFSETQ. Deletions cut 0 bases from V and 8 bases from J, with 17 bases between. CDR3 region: CASSLGGGGESGYTF. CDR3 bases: TGCGCCAGCAGCTTGGGGGGTGGAGGGGAATCCGGCTACACCTTC.

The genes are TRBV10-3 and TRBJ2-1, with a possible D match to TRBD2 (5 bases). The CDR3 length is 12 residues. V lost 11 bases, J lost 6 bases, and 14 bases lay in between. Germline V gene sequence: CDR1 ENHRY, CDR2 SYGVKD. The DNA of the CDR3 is TGTGCCCTCTCGGTCAGCGGCAATGAGCAGTTCTTC. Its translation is CALSVSGNEQFF.

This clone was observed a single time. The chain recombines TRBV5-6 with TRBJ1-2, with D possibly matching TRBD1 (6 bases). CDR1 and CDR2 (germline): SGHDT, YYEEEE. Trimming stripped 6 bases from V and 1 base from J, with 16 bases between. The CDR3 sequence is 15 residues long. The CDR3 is CASTEGGRYNYGYTF. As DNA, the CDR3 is TGTGCCAGCACCGAGGGGGGGCGCTATAACTATGGCTACACCTTC.

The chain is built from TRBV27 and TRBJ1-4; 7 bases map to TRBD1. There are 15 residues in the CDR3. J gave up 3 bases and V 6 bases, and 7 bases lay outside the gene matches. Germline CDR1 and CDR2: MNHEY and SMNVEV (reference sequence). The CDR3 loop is CASRSRDRANEKLFF. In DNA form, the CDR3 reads TGTGCCAGCAGATCCCGGGACAGAGCTAATGAAAAACTGTTTTTT.

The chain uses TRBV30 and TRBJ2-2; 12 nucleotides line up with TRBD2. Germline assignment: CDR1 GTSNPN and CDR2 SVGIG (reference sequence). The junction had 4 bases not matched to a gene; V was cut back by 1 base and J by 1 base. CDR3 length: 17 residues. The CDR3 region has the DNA TGTGCCTGGAGTGGTTCGACTAGCGGGAGGAACACCGGGGAGCTGTTTTTT. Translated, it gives CAWSGSTSGRNTGELFF. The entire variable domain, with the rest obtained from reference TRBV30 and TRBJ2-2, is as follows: SQTIHQWPATLVQPVGSPLSLECTVEGTSNPNLYWYRQAAGRGLQLLFYSVGIGQISSEVPQNLSASRPQDRQFILSSKKLLLSDSGFYLCAWSGSTSGRNTGELFFGEGSRLTVL.

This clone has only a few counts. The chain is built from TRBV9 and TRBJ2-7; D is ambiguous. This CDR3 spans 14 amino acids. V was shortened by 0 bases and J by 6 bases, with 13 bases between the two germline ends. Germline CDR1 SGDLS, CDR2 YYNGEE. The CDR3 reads CASSVGPSTREQYF. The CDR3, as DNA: TGTGCCAGCAGCGTAGGTCCCTCCACCCGCGAGCAGTACTTC.

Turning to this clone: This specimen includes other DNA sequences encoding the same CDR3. In DNA form, the CDR3 reads TGTGCCAGCAGCTTAGGCGTTCTATCCTACGAGCAGTACTTC. Translation gives CASSLGVLSYEQYF. The chain combines TRBV7-9 with TRBJ2-7; unclear D gene. The V end lost 1 base, the J end lost 1 base, and 8 bases lay between the germline ends. The germline gives CDR1 SEHNR, CDR2 FQNEAQ (reference sequence). The CDR3 loop spans 14 amino acids. The whole variable domain, remainder taken from reference TRBV7-9 and TRBJ2-7, is DTGVSQNPRHKITKRGQNVTFRCDPISEHNRLYWYRQTLGQGPEFLTYFQNEAQLEKSRLLSDRFSAERPKGSFSTLEIQRTEQGDSAMYLCASSLGVLSYEQYFGPGTRLTVT.